This TCR beta chain was recorded in a study of blood T cell repertoires in COVID-19. Study details: Acute-phase and convalescent COVID-19 samples originated in the United States, Italy and Spain.

Germline V CDR1 and CDR2: KGHDR, SFDVKD. This CDR3 has 13 residues. V lost 10 bases to trimming and J lost 5 bases; unmatched junction nucleotides: 7. Participants, about 18 to 90 years old, spanned 24 US areas. This clone was observed a handful of times. The data were produced by immunoSEQ multiplex PCR, yet TCRdb's version contains in-frame clones alone and is incomplete. Of 200,000 to 250,000 clones listed, around 89% are singletons. This clonotype was obtained from a woman aged 18-35 years in a cohort exposed to, infected with or recovered from COVID-19 (not recorded which). The sample taken for sequencing was PBMCs or T cells enriched from blood (not recorded which). The chain has TRBV24-1 and TRBJ2-1; 7 bases align to TRBD1. The CDR3 here is CATQDRFDNEQFF. CDR3 DNA sequence: TGTGCCACTCAGGACAGGTTTGACAATGAGCAGTTCTTC.